This T cell receptor (beta chain) stems from a study of vaccination and CD4 T cells after COVID-19. Study-level information: Convalescent study patients returned SARS-CoV-2 positive nasal swab PCR results, with under ten mild cases and one severe.

Between the trimmed V and J ends, which lost 5 bases and 5 bases, there was a span of 15 bases. Germline V gives CDR1 MDHEN, CDR2 SYDVKM. The CDR3 has 14 residues. As to treatment: roughly 11-day PBMC culture with coronavirus spike peptide pools or control peptides (ViraFEST assay). A few counts support this clonotype. Its antigen remains unidentified. An Oncomine TCR Beta short-read assay was used to sequence the DNA from cultured CD4+ T cells. TCRdb redid the calling of the PCR reads with MiXCR, one entry per CDR3 protein. Seen here are 11,000 or so distinct CDR3 sequences, approximately 20% observed once, and the top ten hold 9% to 15%.

The chain recombines TRBV28 with TRBJ2-5; perhaps TRBD2 as D (5 bases). The receptor's source is a human donor who had recovered from COVID-19. This material consisted of CD4+ T cells from blood, cultured in vitro, taken after SARS-CoV-2 vaccination. In DNA, the CDR3 is TGTGCCAGCAGTCCGCTGGGCCCGGGGGAGACCCAGTACTTC. Protein product: CASSPLGPGETQYF. The variable domain in full, with the rest retrieved from reference TRBV28 and TRBJ2-5, is DVKVTQSSRYLVKRTGEKVFLECVQDMDHENMFWYRQDPGLGLRLIYFSYDVKMKEKGDIPEGYSVSREKKERFSLILESASTNQTSMYLCASSPLGPGETQYFGPGTRLLVL.